This TCR beta chain was recorded in a study of tumour-infiltrating T cells in Burkitt lymphoma. Study at large: Repertoire clonality predicted overall and progression-free survival.

Unmatched junction bases numbered 2, after V lost 6 bases and J lost 1 base. The CDR3 has 13 residues. CDR1 is SNHLY and CDR2 is FYNNEI in the germline V gene. The assay was immunoSEQ multiplex PCR, and TCRdb's table has in-frame clones only and misses some. Of 12,000 to 15,000 clones in the sample, 30% were seen once. This clone appeared a few times. The same CDR3 also results from other DNA sequences found in this sample. The sequenced sample was tumor tissue. The TCR originated in a human donor with diffuse large B-cell lymphoma. This rearrangement joins TRBV2 to TRBJ1-1, with 7 bases aligning to TRBD1. The CDR3 DNA sequence: TGTGCCAGCAGGGGGGACAGGAACACTGAAGCTTTCTTT. As protein: CASRGDRNTEAFF.